These T cell receptor beta chains were read from a single sample in a study of blood T cell repertoires in COVID-19. The method was immunoSEQ multiplex PCR; TCRdb's version includes in-frame clones alone and lacks a portion of them. The table shows under 300,000 clones, with 82% occurring only once. Sequencing was performed on peripheral blood. All receptors derive from a woman older than 75 with active or convalescent COVID-19. The CDR3 runs from the conserved cysteine through the conserved F or W. D genes are given only for firm matches. A clone size is listed for some rows: how often the clone was seen (once, few, many), or a class if it is expanded.

d_call: -
j_call: TRBJ1-5
v_call: TRBV6-5
clone_size: few
cdr3_aa: CASISKGTGQPQHF
cdr3_nt: TGTGCCAGCATAAGTAAGGGTACGGGGCAGCCCCAGCATTTT

d_call: -
j_call: TRBJ1-6
v_call: TRBV4-2
clone_size: -
cdr3_aa: CASSLAVLGSYNSPLHF
cdr3_nt: TGTGCCAGCAGCCTCGCAGTTCTCGGGTCCTATAATTCACCCCTCCACTTT

d_call: -
j_call: TRBJ2-1
v_call: TRBV19
clone_size: -
cdr3_aa: CASSSEAPEQFF
cdr3_nt: TGTGCCAGTAGTAGCGAAGCCCCAGAGCAGTTCTTC

d_call: -
j_call: TRBJ2-7
v_call: TRBV12-3/TRBV12-4
clone_size: few
cdr3_aa: CASSLGTIYEQYF
cdr3_nt: TGTGCCAGCAGTTTAGGGACAATTTACGAGCAGTACTTC

d_call: -
j_call: TRBJ2-7
v_call: TRBV5-4
clone_size: -
cdr3_aa: CASSLTAYEQYF
cdr3_nt: TGTGCCAGCAGCCTGACAGCCTACGAGCAGTACTTC

d_call: -
j_call: TRBJ1-5
v_call: TRBV2
clone_size: -
cdr3_aa: CASSERAVGGQPQHF
cdr3_nt: TGTGCCAGCAGTGAAAGGGCGGTTGGAGGCCAGCCCCAGCATTTT

d_call: -
j_call: TRBJ2-1
v_call: TRBV10-1
clone_size: -
cdr3_aa: CASSEDLISYNEQFF
cdr3_nt: TGCGCCAGCAGTGAAGACTTGATCTCCTACAATGAGCAGTTCTTC

d_call: TRBD2
j_call: TRBJ2-1
v_call: TRBV24-1
clone_size: -
cdr3_aa: CATSDSLAGAYNEQFF
cdr3_nt: TGTGCCACCAGTGACTCGTTAGCGGGAGCCTACAATGAGCAGTTCTTC

d_call: -
j_call: TRBJ1-5
v_call: TRBV3-1/TRBV3-2
clone_size: -
cdr3_aa: CASSQDSGRHQPQHF
cdr3_nt: TGTGCCAGCAGCCAAGATTCGGGGAGGCATCAGCCCCAGCATTTT

d_call: -
j_call: TRBJ2-1
v_call: TRBV28
clone_size: -
cdr3_aa: CASNSIRDFPNNEQFF
cdr3_nt: TGTGCCAGCAACTCAATCCGGGACTTTCCCAACAATGAGCAGTTCTTC

d_call: -
j_call: TRBJ1-5
v_call: TRBV7-2
clone_size: -
cdr3_aa: CASRRVSNQPQHF
cdr3_nt: TGTGCCAGCAGGAGGGTCAGCAATCAGCCCCAGCATTTT

d_call: -
j_call: TRBJ2-7
v_call: TRBV12-3/TRBV12-4
clone_size: -
cdr3_aa: CASSLELAYEQYF
cdr3_nt: TGTGCCAGCAGTTTAGAACTAGCCTACGAGCAGTACTTC

d_call: -
j_call: TRBJ2-1
v_call: TRBV5-1
clone_size: -
cdr3_aa: CASSPSPRGGEQFF
cdr3_nt: TGCGCCAGCAGCCCATCGCCTCGAGGCGGGGAGCAGTTCTTC

d_call: -
j_call: TRBJ1-5
v_call: TRBV6-2/TRBV6-3
clone_size: -
cdr3_aa: CASSYSGQSNQPQHF
cdr3_nt: TGTGCCAGCAGTTACTCTGGGCAGAGCAATCAGCCCCAGCATTTT

d_call: TRBD2
j_call: TRBJ2-1
v_call: TRBV6-4
clone_size: -
cdr3_aa: CASSRAGGRNEQFF
cdr3_nt: TGTGCCAGCAGTCGAGCGGGGGGGCGCAATGAGCAGTTCTTC

d_call: -
j_call: TRBJ1-5
v_call: TRBV6-5
clone_size: -
cdr3_aa: CASSVQSNQPQHF
cdr3_nt: TGTGCCAGCAGCGTTCAGAGCAATCAGCCCCAGCATTTT

d_call: TRBD2
j_call: TRBJ2-3
v_call: TRBV7-2
clone_size: -
cdr3_aa: CASSLARLAGTDTQYF
cdr3_nt: TGTGCCAGCAGCTTAGCGAGGTTAGCGGGTACAGATACGCAGTATTTT

d_call: TRBD2
j_call: TRBJ2-1
v_call: TRBV5-4
clone_size: -
cdr3_aa: CASTYGGTSGRTEQFF
cdr3_nt: TGTGCCAGCACCTACGGTGGGACTAGCGGGAGGACTGAGCAGTTCTTC

d_call: -
j_call: TRBJ2-7
v_call: TRBV7-9
clone_size: -
cdr3_aa: CASSLEYEQYF
cdr3_nt: TGTGCCAGCAGTCTAGAGTACGAGCAGTACTTC

d_call: TRBD1
j_call: TRBJ2-7
v_call: TRBV18
clone_size: -
cdr3_aa: CASSPGVTGQSEQYF
cdr3_nt: TGTGCCAGCTCACCGGGGGTGACGGGACAGAGCGAGCAGTACTTC

d_call: TRBD1
j_call: TRBJ1-4
v_call: TRBV19
clone_size: -
cdr3_aa: CASSADRGLSEKLFF
cdr3_nt: TGTGCCAGTAGCGCGGACAGGGGGCTGTCCGAAAAACTGTTTTTT

d_call: TRBD2
j_call: TRBJ2-2
v_call: TRBV30
clone_size: -
cdr3_aa: CAWRMISGSRDTGELFF
cdr3_nt: TGTGCCTGGAGGATGATTAGCGGGAGTAGAGACACCGGGGAGCTGTTTTTT

d_call: -
j_call: TRBJ2-3
v_call: TRBV5-6
clone_size: -
cdr3_aa: CASSPGGVGTDTQYF
cdr3_nt: TGTGCCAGCAGCCCTGGCGGGGTCGGCACAGATACGCAGTATTTT

d_call: -
j_call: TRBJ1-5
v_call: TRBV15
clone_size: -
cdr3_aa: CATSRDQLNQPQHF
cdr3_nt: TGTGCCACCAGCAGAGATCAACTAAACCAGCCCCAGCATTTT

d_call: -
j_call: TRBJ1-3
v_call: TRBV28
clone_size: -
cdr3_aa: CASSVSGLPASGNTIYF
cdr3_nt: TGTGCCAGCAGTGTATCCGGACTCCCAGCCTCTGGAAACACCATATATTTT

d_call: -
j_call: TRBJ2-2
v_call: TRBV29-1
clone_size: -
cdr3_aa: CSVMDSFYTGELFF
cdr3_nt: TGCAGCGTTATGGACAGTTTCTACACCGGGGAGCTGTTTTTT

d_call: TRBD1
j_call: TRBJ2-7
v_call: TRBV7-9
clone_size: few
cdr3_aa: CASSPGQGGDEQYF
cdr3_nt: TGTGCCAGCAGCCCGGGACAGGGAGGCGACGAGCAGTACTTC

d_call: -
j_call: TRBJ2-3
v_call: TRBV30
clone_size: -
cdr3_aa: CAWSVHQRRGGTDTQYF
cdr3_nt: TGTGCCTGGAGTGTACATCAACGGCGGGGCGGCACAGATACGCAGTATTTT

d_call: TRBD1
j_call: TRBJ1-6
v_call: TRBV5-1
clone_size: -
cdr3_aa: CASSRTGTGNSPLHF
cdr3_nt: TGCGCCAGCAGCCGTACCGGGACAGGGAATTCACCCCTCCACTTT

d_call: TRBD2
j_call: TRBJ2-3
v_call: TRBV20-1
clone_size: -
cdr3_aa: CSASGRLAGEADTQYF
cdr3_nt: TGCAGTGCTAGTGGTAGACTAGCGGGAGAAGCAGATACGCAGTATTTT

d_call: -
j_call: TRBJ2-1
v_call: TRBV5-1
clone_size: once
cdr3_aa: CASSLMPGDNEQFF
cdr3_nt: TGCGCCAGCAGCTTGATGCCTGGAGACAATGAGCAGTTCTTC

d_call: -
j_call: TRBJ2-7
v_call: TRBV7-2
clone_size: -
cdr3_aa: CASSPRQATSSYEQYF
cdr3_nt: TGTGCCAGCAGTCCCCGACAGGCGACGAGCTCCTACGAGCAGTACTTC

d_call: TRBD1
j_call: TRBJ1-2
v_call: TRBV28
clone_size: -
cdr3_aa: CASRDGTGDGYTF
cdr3_nt: TGTGCCAGCAGGGACGGGACAGGGGATGGCTACACCTTC

d_call: TRBD1
j_call: TRBJ2-7
v_call: TRBV6-5
clone_size: -
cdr3_aa: CASRTGVGYEQYF
cdr3_nt: TGTGCCAGCAGGACAGGGGTGGGCTACGAGCAGTACTTC

d_call: -
j_call: TRBJ2-5
v_call: TRBV2
clone_size: -
cdr3_aa: CASSGMTQETQYF
cdr3_nt: TGTGCCAGCTCTGGTATGACTCAAGAGACCCAGTACTTC

d_call: TRBD1
j_call: TRBJ1-1
v_call: TRBV6-1
clone_size: -
cdr3_aa: CASSENYRGGRDTEAFF
cdr3_nt: TGTGCCAGCAGTGAGAATTACAGGGGAGGAAGGGACACTGAAGCTTTCTTT

d_call: TRBD2
j_call: TRBJ2-2
v_call: TRBV4-2
clone_size: -
cdr3_aa: CASSRGAGEGAGELFF
cdr3_nt: TGTGCCAGCAGCCGAGGAGCGGGAGAAGGGGCCGGGGAGCTGTTTTTT

d_call: -
j_call: TRBJ2-7
v_call: TRBV28
clone_size: -
cdr3_aa: CASRARGVSSYEQYF
cdr3_nt: TGTGCCAGCAGGGCCAGGGGGGTGTCCTCCTACGAGCAGTACTTC

d_call: TRBD1
j_call: TRBJ1-3
v_call: TRBV2
clone_size: once
cdr3_aa: CASGTGGNTIYF
cdr3_nt: TGTGCCAGCGGGACAGGAGGAAACACCATATATTTT

d_call: TRBD2
j_call: TRBJ2-1
v_call: TRBV28
clone_size: few
cdr3_aa: CASSPRLAGEQFF
cdr3_nt: TGTGCCAGCAGCCCCAGACTAGCGGGGGAGCAGTTCTTC

d_call: TRBD1
j_call: TRBJ1-2
v_call: TRBV3-1/TRBV3-2
clone_size: -
cdr3_aa: CASSPDRVFGYTF
cdr3_nt: TGTGCCAGCAGCCCAGACAGGGTCTTTGGCTACACCTTC

d_call: -
j_call: TRBJ2-5
v_call: TRBV20-1
clone_size: once
cdr3_aa: CSATSQETQYF
cdr3_nt: TGCAGTGCGACTAGCCAAGAGACCCAGTACTTC

d_call: -
j_call: TRBJ2-5
v_call: TRBV2
clone_size: -
cdr3_aa: CASSELMGGQETQYF
cdr3_nt: TGTGCCAGCAGTGAATTAATGGGGGGCCAAGAGACCCAGTACTTC

d_call: -
j_call: TRBJ1-2
v_call: TRBV19
clone_size: once
cdr3_aa: CASSIEEGEYDGYTF
cdr3_nt: TGTGCCAGTAGTATAGAAGAGGGGGAGTACGATGGCTACACCTTC

d_call: -
j_call: TRBJ1-4
v_call: TRBV2
clone_size: -
cdr3_aa: CASIRSANEKLFF
cdr3_nt: TGTGCCAGCATACGGTCTGCCAATGAAAAACTGTTTTTT

d_call: TRBD1
j_call: TRBJ2-1
v_call: TRBV19
clone_size: -
cdr3_aa: CASSINRGFGNEQFF
cdr3_nt: TGTGCCAGTAGTATCAACAGGGGTTTTGGAAATGAGCAGTTCTTC

d_call: TRBD2
j_call: TRBJ2-1
v_call: TRBV19
clone_size: -
cdr3_aa: CASSVASGRTTYNEQFF
cdr3_nt: TGTGCCAGTAGTGTAGCTAGCGGGAGGACGACCTACAATGAGCAGTTCTTC

d_call: TRBD1
j_call: TRBJ1-2
v_call: TRBV3-1/TRBV3-2
clone_size: -
cdr3_aa: CASSLRQGNYGYTF
cdr3_nt: TGTGCCAGCAGCTTAAGACAGGGTAACTATGGCTACACCTTC

d_call: -
j_call: TRBJ1-1
v_call: TRBV18
clone_size: -
cdr3_aa: CASSPIGGTEAFF
cdr3_nt: TGTGCCAGCTCACCGATAGGAGGTACTGAAGCTTTCTTT

d_call: -
j_call: TRBJ1-2
v_call: TRBV3-1/TRBV3-2
clone_size: -
cdr3_aa: CASSQDWLANYGYTF
cdr3_nt: TGTGCCAGCAGCCAAGATTGGCTAGCTAACTATGGCTACACCTTC

d_call: TRBD1
j_call: TRBJ2-1
v_call: TRBV5-4
clone_size: -
cdr3_aa: CASRSGQGDLGGEQFF
cdr3_nt: TGTGCCAGCAGGTCGGGACAGGGCGACCTTGGGGGTGAGCAGTTCTTC

d_call: -
j_call: TRBJ2-6
v_call: TRBV5-1
clone_size: -
cdr3_aa: CASSYNRAGANVLTF
cdr3_nt: TGCGCCAGCAGCTATAACAGGGCTGGGGCCAACGTCCTGACTTTC

d_call: TRBD1
j_call: TRBJ2-2
v_call: TRBV30
clone_size: -
cdr3_aa: CARSSYRGIANTGELFF
cdr3_nt: TGTGCCCGATCATCCTACAGGGGAATAGCGAACACCGGGGAGCTGTTTTTT

d_call: TRBD1
j_call: TRBJ1-1
v_call: TRBV5-1
clone_size: -
cdr3_aa: CASSTGTVNTEAFF
cdr3_nt: TGCGCCAGCAGCACGGGGACAGTCAACACTGAAGCTTTCTTT

d_call: TRBD1
j_call: TRBJ2-2
v_call: TRBV30
clone_size: -
cdr3_aa: CAWSTGGSSTGELFF
cdr3_nt: TGTGCCTGGAGCACAGGGGGATCCTCGACCGGGGAGCTGTTTTTT

d_call: TRBD2
j_call: TRBJ2-7
v_call: TRBV5-6
clone_size: -
cdr3_aa: CASSFWLAGVSSYEQYF
cdr3_nt: TGTGCCAGCAGCTTCTGGCTAGCGGGAGTTAGCTCCTACGAGCAGTACTTC

d_call: TRBD1
j_call: TRBJ2-4
v_call: TRBV19
clone_size: -
cdr3_aa: CASSTGTGGFLDIQYF
cdr3_nt: TGTGCCAGTAGTACAGGGACAGGCGGCTTTTTGGACATTCAGTACTTC

d_call: TRBD1
j_call: TRBJ1-6
v_call: TRBV5-1
clone_size: -
cdr3_aa: CASSLATGRNSPLHF
cdr3_nt: TGCGCCAGCAGCTTGGCGACAGGGAGGAATTCACCCCTCCACTTT